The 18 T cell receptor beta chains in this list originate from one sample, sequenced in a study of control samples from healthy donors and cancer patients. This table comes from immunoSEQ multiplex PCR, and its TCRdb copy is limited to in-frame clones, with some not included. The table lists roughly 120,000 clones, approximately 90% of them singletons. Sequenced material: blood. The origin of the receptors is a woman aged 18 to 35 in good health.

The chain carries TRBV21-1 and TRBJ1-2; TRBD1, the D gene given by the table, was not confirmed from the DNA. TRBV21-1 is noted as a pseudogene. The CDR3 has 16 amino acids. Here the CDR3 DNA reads TGTGCCAGCAGCAAATCGCCCCGGGACAGGGTAGGTGGCTACACCTTC. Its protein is CASSKSPRDRVGGYTF.

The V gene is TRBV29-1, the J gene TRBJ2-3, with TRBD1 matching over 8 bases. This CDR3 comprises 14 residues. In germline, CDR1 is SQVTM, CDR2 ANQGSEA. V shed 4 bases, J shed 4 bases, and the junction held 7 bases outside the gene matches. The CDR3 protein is CSVGRTGSADTQYF. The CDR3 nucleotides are TGCAGCGTTGGCAGGACAGGGTCGGCAGATACGCAGTATTTT.

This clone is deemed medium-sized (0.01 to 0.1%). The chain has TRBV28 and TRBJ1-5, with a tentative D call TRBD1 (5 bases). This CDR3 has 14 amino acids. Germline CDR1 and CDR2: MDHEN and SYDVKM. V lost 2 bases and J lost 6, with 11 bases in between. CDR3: CASSLIQGTQPQHF. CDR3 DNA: TGTGCCAGCAGTTTAATCCAGGGAACTCAGCCCCAGCATTTT. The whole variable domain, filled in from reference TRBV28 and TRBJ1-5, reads DVKVTQSSRYLVKRTGEKVFLECVQDMDHENMFWYRQDPGLGLRLIYFSYDVKMKEKGDIPEGYSVSREKKERFSLILESASTNQTSMYLCASSLIQGTQPQHFGDGTRLSIL.

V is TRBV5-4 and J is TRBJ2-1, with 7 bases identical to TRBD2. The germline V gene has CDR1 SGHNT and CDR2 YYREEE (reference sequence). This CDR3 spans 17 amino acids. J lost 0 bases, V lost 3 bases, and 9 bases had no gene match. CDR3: CASSSGLVRSSYNEQFF. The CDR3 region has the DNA TGTGCCAGCAGCTCCGGACTAGTTCGTAGCTCCTACAATGAGCAGTTCTTC.

The CDR3 DNA is TGTGCCAGCAGCCCCGGGTATGGGTCCTATGGCTACACCTTC. Its protein is CASSPGYGSYGYTF. This chain connects TRBV28 to TRBJ1-2; D not certain. CDR3 length: 14 amino acids. Looked up from germline, CDR1 is MDHEN and CDR2 is SYDVKM. The V gene lost 6 bases and the J gene lost 4 bases, with 15 bases spanning the gap.

CDR3 bases: TGCGCCAGCAGCGGGGGGTCCAACACCGGGGAGCTGTTTTTT. It yields the protein CASSGGSNTGELFF. The chain has TRBV5-1 and TRBJ2-2; D is possibly TRBD2 (6 bases). This CDR3 region has 14 residues. Trimming stripped 4 bases from V and 2 bases from J, with 9 bases between. Germline assignment: CDR1 SGHRS and CDR2 YFSETQ.

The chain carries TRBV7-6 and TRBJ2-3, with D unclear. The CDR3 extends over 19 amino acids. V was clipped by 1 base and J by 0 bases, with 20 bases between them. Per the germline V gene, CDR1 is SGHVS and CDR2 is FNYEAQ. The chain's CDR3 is CASSLGARDPPSSTDTQYF. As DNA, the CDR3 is TGTGCCAGCAGCTTAGGAGCAAGAGACCCACCTTCCAGCACAGATACGCAGTATTTT.

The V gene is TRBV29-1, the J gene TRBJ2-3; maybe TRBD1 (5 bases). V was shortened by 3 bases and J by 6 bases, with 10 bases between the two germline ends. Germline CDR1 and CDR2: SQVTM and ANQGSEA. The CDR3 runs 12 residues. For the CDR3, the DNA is TGCAGCGTTGACCAGGGTTCCGATACGCAGTATTTT. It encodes CSVDQGSDTQYF.

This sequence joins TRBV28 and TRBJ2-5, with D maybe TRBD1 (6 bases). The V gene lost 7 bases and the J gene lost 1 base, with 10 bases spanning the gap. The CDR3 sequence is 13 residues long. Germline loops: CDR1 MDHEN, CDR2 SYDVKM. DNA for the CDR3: TGTGCCAGCAACAACAGGGCCCAAGAGACCCAGTACTTC. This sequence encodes CASNNRAQETQYF.

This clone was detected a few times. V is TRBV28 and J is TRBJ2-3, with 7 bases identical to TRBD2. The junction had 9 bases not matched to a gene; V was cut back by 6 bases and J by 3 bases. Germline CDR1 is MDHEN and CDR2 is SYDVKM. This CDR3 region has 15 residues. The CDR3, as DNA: TGTGCCAGCAGGAGCGGGGAGCTGGAAACAGATACGCAGTATTTT. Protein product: CASRSGELETDTQYF.

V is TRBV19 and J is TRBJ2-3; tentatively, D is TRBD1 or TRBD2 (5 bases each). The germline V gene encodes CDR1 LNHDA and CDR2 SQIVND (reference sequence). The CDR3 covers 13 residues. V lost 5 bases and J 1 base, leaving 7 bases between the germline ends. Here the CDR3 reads CASSGDRTDTQYF. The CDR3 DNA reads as TGTGCCAGTAGTGGGGACCGCACAGATACGCAGTATTTT.

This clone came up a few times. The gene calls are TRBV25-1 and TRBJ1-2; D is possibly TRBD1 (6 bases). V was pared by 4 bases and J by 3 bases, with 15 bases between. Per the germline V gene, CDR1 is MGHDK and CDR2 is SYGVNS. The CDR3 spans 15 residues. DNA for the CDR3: TGTGCCAGCAGTGTGAAGACAGGCGCCCACTATGGCTACACCTTC. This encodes CASSVKTGAHYGYTF.

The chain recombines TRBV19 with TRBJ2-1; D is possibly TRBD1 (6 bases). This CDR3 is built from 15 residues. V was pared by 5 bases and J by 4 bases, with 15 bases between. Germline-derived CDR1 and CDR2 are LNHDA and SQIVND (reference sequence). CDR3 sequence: CASSSPGTKYNEQFF. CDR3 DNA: TGTGCCAGTAGTTCTCCCGGGACAAAATACAATGAGCAGTTCTTC.

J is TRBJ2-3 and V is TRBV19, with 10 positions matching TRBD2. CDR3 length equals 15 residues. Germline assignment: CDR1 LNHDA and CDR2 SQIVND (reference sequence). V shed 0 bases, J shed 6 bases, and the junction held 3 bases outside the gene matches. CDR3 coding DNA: TGTGCCAGTAGTATAGATCTAGCGGGAGCTGATACGCAGTATTTT. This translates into CASSIDLAGADTQYF.

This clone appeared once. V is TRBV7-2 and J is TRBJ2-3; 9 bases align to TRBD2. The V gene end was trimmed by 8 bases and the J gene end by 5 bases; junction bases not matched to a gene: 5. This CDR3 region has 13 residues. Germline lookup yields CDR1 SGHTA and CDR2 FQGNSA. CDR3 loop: CASASGNVDTQYF. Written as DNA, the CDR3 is TGTGCCAGCGCTAGCGGGAATGTAGATACGCAGTATTTT.

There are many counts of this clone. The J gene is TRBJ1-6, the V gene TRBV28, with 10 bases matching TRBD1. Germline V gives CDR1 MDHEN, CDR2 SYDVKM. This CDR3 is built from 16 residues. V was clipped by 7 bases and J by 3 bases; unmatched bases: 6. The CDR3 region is CASTMTGGVYNSPLHF. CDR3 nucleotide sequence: TGTGCCAGCACTATGACAGGGGGCGTCTATAATTCACCCCTCCACTTT. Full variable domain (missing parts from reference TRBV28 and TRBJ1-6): DVKVTQSSRYLVKRTGEKVFLECVQDMDHENMFWYRQDPGLGLRLIYFSYDVKMKEKGDIPEGYSVSREKKERFSLILESASTNQTSMYLCASTMTGGVYNSPLHFGNGTRLTVT.

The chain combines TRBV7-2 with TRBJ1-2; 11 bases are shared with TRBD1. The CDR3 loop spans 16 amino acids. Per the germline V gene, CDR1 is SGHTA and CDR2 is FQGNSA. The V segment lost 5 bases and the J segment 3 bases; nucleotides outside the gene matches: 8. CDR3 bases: TGTGCCAGCAGCCTACGGACAGGGGGCTACGACTATGGCTACACCTTC. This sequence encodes CASSLRTGGYDYGYTF. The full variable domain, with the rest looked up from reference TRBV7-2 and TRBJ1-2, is GAGVSQSPSNKVTEKGKDVELRCDPISGHTALYWYRQSLGQGLEFLIYFQGNSAPDKSGLPSDRFSAERTGGSVSTLTIQRTQQEDSAVYLCASSLRTGGYDYGYTFGSGTRLTVV.

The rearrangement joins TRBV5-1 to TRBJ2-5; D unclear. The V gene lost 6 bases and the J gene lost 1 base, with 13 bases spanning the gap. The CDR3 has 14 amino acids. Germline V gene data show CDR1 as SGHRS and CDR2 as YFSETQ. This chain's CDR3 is CASTPTGGQETQYF. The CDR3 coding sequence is TGCGCCAGCACCCCTACGGGTGGCCAAGAGACCCAGTACTTC.